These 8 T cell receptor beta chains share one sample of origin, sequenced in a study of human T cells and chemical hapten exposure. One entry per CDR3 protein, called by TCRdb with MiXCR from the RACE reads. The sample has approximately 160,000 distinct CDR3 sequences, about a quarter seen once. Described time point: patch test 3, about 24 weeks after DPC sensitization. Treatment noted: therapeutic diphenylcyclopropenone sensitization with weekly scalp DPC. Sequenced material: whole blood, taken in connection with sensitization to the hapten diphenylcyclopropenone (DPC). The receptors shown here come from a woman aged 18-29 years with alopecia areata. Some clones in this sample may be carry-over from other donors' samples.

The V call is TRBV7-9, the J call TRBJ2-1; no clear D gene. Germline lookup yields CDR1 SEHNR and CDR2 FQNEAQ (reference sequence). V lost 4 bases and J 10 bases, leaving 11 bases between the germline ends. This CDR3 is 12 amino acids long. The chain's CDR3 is CASSSDPTEQFF. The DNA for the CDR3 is TGTGCCAGCAGCTCCGACCCCACCGAGCAGTTCTTC.

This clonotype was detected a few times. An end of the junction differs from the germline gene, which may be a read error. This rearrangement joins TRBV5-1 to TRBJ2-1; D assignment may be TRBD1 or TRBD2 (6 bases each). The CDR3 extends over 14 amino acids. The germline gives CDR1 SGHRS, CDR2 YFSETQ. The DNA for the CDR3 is TGCGCCAGCAGTTTGGGGGGCGGACTCGATGAGCAGTTCTTC. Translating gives CASSLGGGLDEQFF.

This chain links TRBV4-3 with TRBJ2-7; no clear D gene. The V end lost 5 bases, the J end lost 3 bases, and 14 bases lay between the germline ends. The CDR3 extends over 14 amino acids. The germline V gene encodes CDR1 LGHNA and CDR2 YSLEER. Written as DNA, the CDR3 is TGCGCCAGCAGCTACACCGGTCGAGTCTACGAGCAGTACTTC. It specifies CASSYTGRVYEQYF.

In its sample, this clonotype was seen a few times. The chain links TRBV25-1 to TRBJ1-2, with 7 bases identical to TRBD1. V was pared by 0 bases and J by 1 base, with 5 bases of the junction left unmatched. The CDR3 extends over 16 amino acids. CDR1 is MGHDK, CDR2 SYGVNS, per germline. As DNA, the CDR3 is TGTGCCAGCAGTGAATACTGGTCAGGGGGTAACTATGGCTACACCTTC. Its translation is CASSEYWSGGNYGYTF.

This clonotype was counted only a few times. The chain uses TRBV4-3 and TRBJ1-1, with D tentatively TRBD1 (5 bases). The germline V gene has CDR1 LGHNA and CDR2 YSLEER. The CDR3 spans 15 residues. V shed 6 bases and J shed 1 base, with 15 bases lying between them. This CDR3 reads CASSYGRAANTEAFF. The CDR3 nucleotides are TGCGCCAGCAGTTACGGCAGGGCAGCGAACACTGAAGCTTTCTTT.

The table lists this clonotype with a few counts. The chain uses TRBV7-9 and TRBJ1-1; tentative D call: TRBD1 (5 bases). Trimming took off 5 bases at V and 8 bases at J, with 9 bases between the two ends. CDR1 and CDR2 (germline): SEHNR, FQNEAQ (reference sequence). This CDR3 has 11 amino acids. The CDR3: CASSPGPEAFF. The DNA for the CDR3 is TGTGCCAGCAGCCCGGGACCCGAAGCTTTCTTT.

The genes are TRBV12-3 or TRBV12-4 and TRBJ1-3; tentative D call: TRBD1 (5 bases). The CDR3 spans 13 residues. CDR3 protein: CASRGLSGNTIYF. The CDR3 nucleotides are TGTGCTAGCCGGGGCCTCTCTGGAAACACCATATATTTT.

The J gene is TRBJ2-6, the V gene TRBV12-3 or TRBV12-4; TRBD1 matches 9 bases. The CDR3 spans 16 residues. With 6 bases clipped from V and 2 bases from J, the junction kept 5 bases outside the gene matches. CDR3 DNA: TGTGCCAGCAGCCTCCGACAGGGGGCTGGGGCCAACGTCCTGACTTTC. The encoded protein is CASSLRQGAGANVLTF.